The 22 T cell receptor beta chains in this list originate from one sample, sequenced in a study of blood T cell repertoires in COVID-19. Sequencing used immunoSEQ multiplex PCR; TCRdb keeps in-frame clones, though not all of them. The data show 90,000 or so clones, with 75% to 85% seen just once and about 24% held by the top ten. The sample consisted of peripheral blood. The receptors were gathered from a human donor in a cohort sampled during active COVID-19.

The genes are TRBV7-2 and TRBJ1-1; D gene uncertain. This CDR3 is 13 amino acids long. Looked up from germline, CDR1 is SGHTA and CDR2 is FQGNSA. The ends were cut back, 8 bases at V and 3 bases at J, with 13 bases in the middle. DNA for the CDR3: TGTGCCAGCCGTCCGGGTTGGGACACTGAAGCTTTCTTT. It codes for CASRPGWDTEAFF.

Only a few counts were recorded for this clone. This chain links TRBV14 with TRBJ1-1; 8 bases align to TRBD1. This CDR3 spans 15 amino acids. Germline CDR1 SGHDN, CDR2 FVKESK. V gave up 4 bases and J gave up 4 bases; unmatched junction bases: 8. DNA of the CDR3: TGTGCCAGCAGCCCGTACAGGGGGACGGGCACTGAAGCTTTCTTT. This sequence encodes CASSPYRGTGTEAFF.

The genes are TRBV29-1 and TRBJ1-1; D is undetermined. The CDR3 totals 10 residues. Germline V gene lookup returns CDR1 SQVTM and CDR2 ANQGSEA. This CDR3 is CSGGGTEAFF. CDR3 DNA: TGCAGTGGCGGAGGTACTGAAGCTTTCTTT.

In this sample, this clone turned up many times. The rearrangement uses TRBV5-1 and TRBJ2-1, with TRBD1 as a possible D gene (5 bases). The V end was cut by 5 bases, the J end by 4 bases, with 19 bases between. The CDR3 sequence is 16 residues long. Germline CDR1 and CDR2: SGHRS and YFSETQ. The CDR3 DNA reads as TGCGCCAGCAGACCCCAGGGAACCCCCACTTACAATGAGCAGTTCTTC. It yields the protein CASRPQGTPTYNEQFF.

The chain employs TRBV29-1 and TRBJ2-7; 9 nucleotides match TRBD1. This CDR3 is 15 amino acids long. Germline CDR1 reads SQVTM; CDR2 reads ANQGSEA. Trimming cost V 1 base and J 9 bases; bases outside gene matches: 13. CDR3 region: CSVEAGTGTPAWQYF. The CDR3 DNA reads as TGCAGCGTTGAAGCGGGGACAGGGACCCCGGCGTGGCAGTACTTC.

The genes are TRBV4-2 and TRBJ2-2; TRBD2 is a possible D gene (6 bases). Trimming took off 0 bases at V and 4 bases at J, with 12 bases between the two ends. Germline loops: CDR1 LGHNA, CDR2 YNFKEQ. The CDR3 contains 16 residues. Here the CDR3 reads CASSQEALGGTGELFF. The CDR3 bases are TGTGCCAGCAGCCAAGAAGCACTGGGAGGCACCGGGGAGCTGTTTTTT.

V gene TRBV28 combines with J gene TRBJ2-7; no definite D call. CDR1 MDHEN and CDR2 SYDVKM come from the germline V gene. The CDR3 totals 15 residues. Deletions cut 3 bases from V and 3 bases from J, with 15 bases between. In nucleotides, the CDR3 is TGTGCCAGCAGTTTGCCGACACGCGTGAGCTACGAGCAGTACTTC. Translating it yields CASSLPTRVSYEQYF.

The V and J genes are TRBV29-1 and TRBJ2-5, with D maybe TRBD2 (6 bases). This CDR3 region has 11 residues. The V end was cut by 2 bases, the J end by 6 bases, with 7 bases between. The germline gives CDR1 SQVTM, CDR2 ANQGSEA. In DNA, the CDR3 is TGCAGCGTTGAAAGCGGGCAGACCCAGTACTTC. This translates into CSVESGQTQYF.

The genes are TRBV19 and TRBJ1-5; 9 nucleotides line up with TRBD1. V was clipped by 6 bases and J by 6 bases; unmatched bases: 3. Germline values: CDR1 LNHDA, CDR2 SQIVND (reference sequence). The CDR3 loop spans 13 amino acids. The CDR3: CASRDRGSQPQHF. Written as DNA, the CDR3 is TGTGCCAGTAGGGACAGGGGTAGTCAGCCCCAGCATTTT.

This clone has just one count. This sequence joins TRBV5-4 and TRBJ2-7, with a weak D call TRBD2 (6 bases). Per germline, CDR1 SGHNT and CDR2 YYREEE (reference sequence). This CDR3 spans 14 amino acids. Trimming took 1 base from V and 6 from J, leaving 14 bases between them. CDR3 coding DNA: TGTGCCAGCAGCTTGCGGCGGGACTCACTCGAGCAGTACTTC. It is translated as CASSLRRDSLEQYF.

The chain uses TRBV15 and TRBJ2-5; D is ambiguous. The CDR3 covers 14 residues. Trimming left V 0 bases short and J 4 bases short, with 9 bases between. Germline CDR1 LNHNV, CDR2 YYDKDF (reference sequence). DNA for the CDR3: TGTGCCACCAGCAGAGATAACGGTGGAGAGACCCAGTACTTC. It specifies CATSRDNGGETQYF.

The CDR3, as DNA: TGTGCTTGCGGTTGGCGCCCGGATAGGCCCCAGCATTTT. It encodes CACGWRPDRPQHF. The chain links TRBV19 to TRBJ1-5; D unclear. CDR3 size: 13 residues. The germline gives CDR1 LNHDA, CDR2 SQIVND (reference sequence).

The chain is built from TRBV2 and TRBJ1-1, with D possibly being TRBD1 (5 bases). The CDR3 covers 14 residues. Germline V gene data show CDR1 as SNHLY and CDR2 as FYNNEI. V was clipped by 6 bases and J by 4 bases, with 15 bases between them. CDR3 sequence reads: CASRASVGGTEAFF. The CDR3 region has the DNA TGTGCCAGCAGGGCCAGCGTGGGGGGCACTGAAGCTTTCTTT.

The chain has TRBV11-1 and TRBJ2-7; D might be TRBD1 (6 bases). V was cut by 3 bases and J by 4 bases, with 19 bases left in between. The CDR3 extends over 16 amino acids. Germline CDR1 is SGHAT and CDR2 is FQDESV (reference sequence). CDR3 coding DNA: TGTGCCAGCAGCTTTAGCCCACAGGACAGAGAATACGAGCAGTACTTC. As protein: CASSFSPQDREYEQYF.

About this clone itself: An end of the junction differs from the germline gene, which may be a read error. The chain couples TRBV4-2 to TRBJ2-7; 9 positions agree with TRBD2. This CDR3 has 15 residues. Germline values: CDR1 LGHNA, CDR2 YNFKEQ. CDR3 sequence: CANSLAGTASYEQYF. The CDR3 nucleotides read TGTGCCAACAGCCTAGCGGGAACTGCCTCCTACGAGCAGTACTTC.

This chain uses TRBV18 with TRBJ2-7; TRBD1 matches 10 bases. The CDR3 runs 15 residues. Germline CDR1 and CDR2: KGHSH and LQKENI. V trimming: 2 bases; J trimming: 0 bases; junction bases outside the gene matches: 1. Here the CDR3 DNA reads TGTGCCAGCTCACCAAGGACAGGGGGCTCCTACGAGCAGTACTTC. Translation: CASSPRTGGSYEQYF.

In its sample, this clone was seen once. The chain has TRBV7-9 and TRBJ2-5; 8 bases fit TRBD1. CDR3 length: 15 amino acids. From germline, CDR1 is SEHNR and CDR2 FQNEAQ (reference sequence). V dropped 5 bases and J dropped 1; count of bases not matched to a gene: 6. CDR3 DNA sequence: TGTGCCAGCAGCCACCCGGGGACAGGCCAAGAGACCCAGTACTTC. This translates into CASSHPGTGQETQYF.

This rearrangement joins TRBV7-8 to TRBJ2-3, with TRBD2 matching 7 bases. Germline CDR1 and CDR2: SGHVS and FQNEAQ. The junction had 10 bases not matched to a gene; V was cut back by 5 bases and J by 2 bases. CDR3 length: 16 amino acids. The CDR3 protein is CASSPGGAGTTDTQYF. CDR3 nucleotides: TGTGCCAGCAGCCCCGGAGGAGCGGGAACCACAGATACGCAGTATTTT.

The V gene is TRBV25-1, the J gene TRBJ2-2; the D gene is possibly TRBD1 (5 bases). Trimming left V 4 bases short and J 8 bases short, with 17 bases between. Germline V gene sequence: CDR1 MGHDK, CDR2 SYGVNS. The CDR3 length is 15 residues. The CDR3 region is CASSVPPGQGGELFF. In DNA form, the CDR3 reads TGTGCCAGCAGTGTTCCTCCAGGTCAGGGAGGGGAGCTGTTTTTT.

The gene calls are TRBV9 and TRBJ2-7; tentatively, D is TRBD1 (5 bases). CDR1 and CDR2 from the germline V gene are SGDLS and YYNGEE. The V and J ends lost 0 bases and 6 bases respectively, with 7 bases between them. The CDR3 extends over 12 amino acids. In DNA, the CDR3 is TGTGCCAGCAGCGTAGGACAGTCCGAGCAGTACTTC. This gives the protein CASSVGQSEQYF.

The V and J genes are TRBV10-3 and TRBJ2-2; D gene uncertain. The germline V gene encodes CDR1 ENHRY and CDR2 SYGVKD. V lost 1 base, J lost 0 bases, and 9 bases lay in between. The CDR3 sequence is 16 residues long. CDR3 DNA: TGTGCCATCAGTGAGTTCAGTTTATCGAACACCGGGGAGCTGTTTTTT. Translated: CAISEFSLSNTGELFF.

This chain uses TRBV10-1 with TRBJ2-1, with TRBD2 as a possible D gene (5 bases). Between the trimmed V and J ends, which lost 0 bases and 2 bases, there was a span of 11 bases. Germline CDR1 WNHNN, CDR2 SYGVQD (reference sequence). This CDR3 region has 16 residues. The CDR3: CASSESTGLTYNEQFF. CDR3 sequence (DNA): TGCGCCAGCAGTGAGTCAACCGGACTCACCTACAATGAGCAGTTCTTC.